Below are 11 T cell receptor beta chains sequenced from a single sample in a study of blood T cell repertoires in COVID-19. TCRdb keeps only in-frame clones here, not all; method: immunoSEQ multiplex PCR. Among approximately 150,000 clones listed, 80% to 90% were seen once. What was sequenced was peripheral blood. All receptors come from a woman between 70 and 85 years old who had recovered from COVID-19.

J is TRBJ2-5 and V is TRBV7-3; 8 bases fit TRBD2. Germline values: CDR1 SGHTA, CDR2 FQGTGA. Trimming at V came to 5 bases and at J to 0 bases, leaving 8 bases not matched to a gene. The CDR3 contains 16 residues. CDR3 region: CASSLAGGLYQETQYF. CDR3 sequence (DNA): TGTGCCAGCAGCCTAGCGGGTGGACTGTACCAAGAGACCCAGTACTTC.

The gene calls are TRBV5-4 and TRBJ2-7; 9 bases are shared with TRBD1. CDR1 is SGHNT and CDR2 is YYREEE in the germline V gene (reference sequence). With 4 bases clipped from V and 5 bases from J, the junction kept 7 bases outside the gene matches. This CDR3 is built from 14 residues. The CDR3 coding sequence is TGTGCCAGCAGCCTGACAGGGGGGCTCCACGAGCAGTACTTC. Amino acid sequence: CASSLTGGLHEQYF.

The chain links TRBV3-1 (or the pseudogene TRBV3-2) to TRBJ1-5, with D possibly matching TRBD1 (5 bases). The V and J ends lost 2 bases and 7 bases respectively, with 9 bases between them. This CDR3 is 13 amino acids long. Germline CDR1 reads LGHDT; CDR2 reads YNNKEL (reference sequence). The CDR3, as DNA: TGTGCCAGCAGCCAACAGGGTTTACAGCCCCAGCATTTT. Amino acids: CASSQQGLQPQHF.

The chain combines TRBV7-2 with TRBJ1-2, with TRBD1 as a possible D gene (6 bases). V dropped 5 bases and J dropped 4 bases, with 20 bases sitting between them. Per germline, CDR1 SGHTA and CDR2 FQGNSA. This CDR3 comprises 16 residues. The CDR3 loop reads CASSPPGALGGYGYTF. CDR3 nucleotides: TGTGCCAGCAGCCCTCCTGGGGCCCTAGGGGGCTATGGCTACACCTTC.

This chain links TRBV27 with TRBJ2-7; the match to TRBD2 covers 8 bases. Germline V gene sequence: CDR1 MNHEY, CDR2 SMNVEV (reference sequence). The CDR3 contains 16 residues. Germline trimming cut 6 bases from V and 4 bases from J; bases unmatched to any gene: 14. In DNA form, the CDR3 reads TGTGCCAGCAGCCCAATGGGGGGCGGGAGGCTTTACGAGCAGTACTTC. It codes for CASSPMGGGRLYEQYF.

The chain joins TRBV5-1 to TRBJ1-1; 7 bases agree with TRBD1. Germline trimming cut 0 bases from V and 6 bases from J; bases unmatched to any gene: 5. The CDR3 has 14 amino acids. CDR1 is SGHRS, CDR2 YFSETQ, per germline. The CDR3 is CASSLEGADAEAFF. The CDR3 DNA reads TGCGCCAGCAGCTTGGAGGGGGCCGACGCTGAAGCTTTCTTT.

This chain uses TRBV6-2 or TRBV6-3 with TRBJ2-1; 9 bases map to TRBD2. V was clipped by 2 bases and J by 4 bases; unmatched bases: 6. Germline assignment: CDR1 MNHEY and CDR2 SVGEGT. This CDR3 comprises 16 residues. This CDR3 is CASSYVAGGLYNEQFF. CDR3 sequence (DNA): TGTGCCAGCAGTTACGTGGCGGGGGGGCTGTACAATGAGCAGTTCTTC.

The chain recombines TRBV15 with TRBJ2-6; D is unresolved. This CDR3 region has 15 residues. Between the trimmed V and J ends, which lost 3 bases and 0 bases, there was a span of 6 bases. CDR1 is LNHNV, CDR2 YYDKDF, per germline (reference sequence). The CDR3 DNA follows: TGTGCCACCAGCAGCTCTAGCTCTGGGGCCAACGTCCTGACTTTC. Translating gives CATSSSSSGANVLTF.

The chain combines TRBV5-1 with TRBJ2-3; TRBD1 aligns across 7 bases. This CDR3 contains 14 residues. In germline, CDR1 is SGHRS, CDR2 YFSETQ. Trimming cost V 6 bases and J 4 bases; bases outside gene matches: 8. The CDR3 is CASIPGTAPDTQYF. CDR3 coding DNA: TGCGCCAGCATCCCCGGGACAGCCCCAGATACGCAGTATTTT.

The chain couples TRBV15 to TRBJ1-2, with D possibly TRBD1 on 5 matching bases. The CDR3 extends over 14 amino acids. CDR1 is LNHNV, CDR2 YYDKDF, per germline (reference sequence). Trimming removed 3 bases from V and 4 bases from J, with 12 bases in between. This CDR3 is CATSSGIQGYGYTF. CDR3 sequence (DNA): TGTGCCACCAGCAGTGGAATTCAGGGCTATGGCTACACCTTC.

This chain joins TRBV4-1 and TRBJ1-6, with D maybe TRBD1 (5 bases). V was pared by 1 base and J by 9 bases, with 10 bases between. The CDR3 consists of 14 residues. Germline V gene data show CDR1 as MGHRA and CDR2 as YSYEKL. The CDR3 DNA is TGCGCCAGCAGCCAAGCCCCGGGGGTTTCACCCCTCCACTTT. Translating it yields CASSQAPGVSPLHF.